The next 5 T cell receptor beta chains were all read from a single sample in a study of shared clonotypes between healthy human individuals. Data came from immunoSEQ multiplex PCR; TCRdb stores just in-frame clones and leaves some out. The repertoire holds 560,000 or so clones, approximately 96% seen once, with approximately 0.1% in the top ten. It was CD45RO-negative cells, positively selected for CCR7, that made up naive CD8 cells, with terminally differentiated effector memory CD45RA+ cells excluded. Material for sequencing was naive CD8+ T cells sorted from blood. The source is a woman aged 25 to 39 in good health.

CDR3 amino acids: CASSVTRDEQFF. CDR3 in DNA: TGTGCCAGCAGTGTGACTAGGGATGAGCAGTTCTTC. This chain uses TRBV27 with TRBJ2-1, with a weak D call TRBD2 (6 bases). CDR1 MNHEY and CDR2 SMNVEV come from the germline V gene (reference sequence). The CDR3 consists of 12 residues. Trimming cost V 5 bases and J 8 bases, with 10 bases left between them.

The gene calls are TRBV30 and TRBJ2-5; D is undetermined. V lost 0 bases and J 7 bases, leaving 6 bases between the germline ends. Per the germline V gene, CDR1 is GTSNPN and CDR2 is SVGIG (reference sequence). The CDR3 spans 11 residues. CDR3 DNA: TGTGCCTGGAGTGTACCCCGGACCCAGTACTTC. This translates into CAWSVPRTQYF.

The chain links TRBV7-9 to TRBJ2-5; D is uncertain. CDR1 and CDR2 (germline): SEHNR, FQNEAQ (reference sequence). Trimming pared 5 bases from V and 11 bases from J, leaving 12 bases between. This CDR3 has 11 amino acids. In DNA form, the CDR3 reads TGTGCCAGCAGCCTAATGGGTGAGCAGTACTTC. Protein: CASSLMGEQYF.

The V and J genes are TRBV30 and TRBJ1-2; possible D gene TRBD1, 6 bases. The V end lost 5 bases, the J end lost 7 bases, and 20 bases lay between the germline ends. The CDR3 is 14 residues long. Germline CDR1 and CDR2: GTSNPN and SVGIG (reference sequence). The CDR3 here is CAWSPAWTAGGYTF. Written as DNA, the CDR3 is TGTGCCTGGTCCCCAGCCTGGACAGCCGGTGGCTACACCTTC.

This chain connects TRBV11-3 to TRBJ2-7; tentatively, D is TRBD1 (5 bases). The CDR3 runs 13 residues. The germline CDR1 and CDR2 sequences are SGHNT and YENEEA. V was cut by 4 bases and J by 3 bases, with 10 bases left in between. In nucleotides, the CDR3 is TGTGCCAGCAGCTCGTCGGACAACTACGAGCAGTACTTC. It yields the protein CASSSSDNYEQYF. Using reference TRBV11-3 and TRBJ2-7 for the parts outside the CDR3, the full variable domain is EAGVVQSPRYKIIEKKQPVAFWCNPISGHNTLYWYLQNLGQGPELLIRYENEEAVDDSQLPKDRFSAERLKGVDSTLKIQPAELGDSAVYLCASSSSDNYEQYFGPGTRLTVT.